The 18 T cell receptor beta chains below come from one sample, sequenced in a study of CD8+ T cells in alopecia areata. RNA extraction was followed by reverse transcription into cDNA, which acted as the sequencing template. Only in-frame clones appear in the TCRdb table, and some are missing; sequencing was by immunoSEQ multiplex PCR. This sample has about 190,000 clones; about 60% occur once, and the top ten carry around 0.7%. Treatment: oral pan-JAK inhibitor, 5-10 mg twice daily. Source: CD4+ T cells sorted from blood, taken at week 4, from a patient treated with tofacitinib. The receptor set was obtained from a human donor with alopecia areata.

This clone occurred once. The chain employs TRBV7-9 and TRBJ2-7; the match to TRBD1 covers 8 bases. Trimming cost V 5 bases and J 7 bases; bases outside gene matches: 10. Germline V lookup: CDR1 SEHNR, CDR2 FQNEAQ (reference sequence). CDR3 length equals 14 residues. The CDR3 protein is CASSKDRDRGEQYF. Written as DNA, the CDR3 is TGTGCCAGCAGCAAGGACAGGGATCGTGGGGAGCAGTACTTC.

The V gene is TRBV5-1, the J gene TRBJ2-5; TRBD2 matches at 10 bases. The CDR3 contains 17 residues. The germline V gene has CDR1 SGHRS and CDR2 YFSETQ. V was pared by 3 bases and J by 1 base, with 9 bases of the junction left unmatched. CDR3 protein: CASSSHLAGVSQETQYF. The DNA for the CDR3 is TGCGCCAGCAGCTCCCACCTAGCGGGAGTCTCCCAAGAGACCCAGTACTTC.

This clone was recorded a few times. The chain employs TRBV18 and TRBJ2-7; TRBD1 matches at 8 bases. The germline V gene encodes CDR1 KGHSH and CDR2 LQKENI. This CDR3 spans 14 amino acids. After removal of 6 bases from V and 3 bases from J, the junction contained 7 bases not matched to a gene. CDR3 residues: CASSGPGGGYEQYF. The CDR3 bases are TGTGCCAGCTCGGGTCCAGGGGGCGGCTACGAGCAGTACTTC. Full variable domain (missing parts from reference TRBV18 and TRBJ2-7): NAGVMQNPRHLVRRRGQEARLRCSPMKGHSHVYWYRQLPEEGLKFMVYLQKENIIDESGMPKERFSAEFPKEGPSILRIQQVVRGDSAAYFCASSGPGGGYEQYFGPGTRLTVT.

The chain carries TRBV30 and TRBJ1-5; possible D gene TRBD1, 5 bases. Germline CDR1 reads GTSNPN; CDR2 reads SVGIG (reference sequence). V was clipped by 2 bases and J by 5 bases, with 10 bases between them. This CDR3 has 13 amino acids. In nucleotides, the CDR3 is TGTGCCTGGAGTTCAGGGACCTATCAGCCCCAGCATTTT. Translating it yields CAWSSGTYQPQHF.

The chain uses TRBV30 and TRBJ2-7; D may be TRBD2 (5 bases). The CDR3 sequence is 12 residues long. Germline CDR1 GTSNPN, CDR2 SVGIG (reference sequence). V was clipped by 3 bases and J by 3 bases, with 9 bases between them. CDR3 sequence (DNA): TGTGCCTGGAGCCCCGGGGTCTACGAGCAGTACTTC. This codes for CAWSPGVYEQYF.

The rearrangement links TRBV11-1 to TRBJ1-1; maybe TRBD1 (6 bases). CDR1 SGHAT and CDR2 FQDESV come from the germline V gene (reference sequence). V shed 6 bases and J shed 11 bases, with 16 bases lying between them. This CDR3 has 12 residues. CDR3 region: CASRRDRSRAFF. CDR3 DNA sequence: TGTGCCAGCAGGCGAGACAGGTCCCGTGCTTTCTTT.

The J gene is TRBJ2-6, the V gene TRBV6-5; no clear D. Trimming pared 0 bases from V and 0 bases from J, leaving 6 bases between. This CDR3 contains 16 residues. CDR1 and CDR2 from the germline V gene are MNHEY and SVGAGI. The CDR3 DNA sequence: TGTGCCAGCAGTTACTCGGGTTACTCTGGGGCCAACGTCCTGACTTTC. Protein sequence: CASSYSGYSGANVLTF.

This chain links TRBV28 with TRBJ1-1; D not resolved. Germline V gives CDR1 MDHEN, CDR2 SYDVKM. V lost 9 bases and J 1 base, leaving 3 bases between the germline ends. The CDR3 totals 10 residues. CDR3: CASRNTEAFF. CDR3 nucleotide sequence: TGTGCCAGTAGGAACACTGAAGCTTTCTTT.

The chain is built from TRBV28 and TRBJ2-4; D is perhaps TRBD2 (6 bases). Looked up from germline, CDR1 is MDHEN and CDR2 is SYDVKM. The CDR3 runs to 15 residues. Trimming stripped 3 bases from V and 6 bases from J, with 15 bases between. Written as DNA, the CDR3 is TGTGCCAGCAGTTTTCGGGGGATCGGTAGAAACATTCAGTACTTC. Residues: CASSFRGIGRNIQYF.

CDR3 nucleotides: TGTGCCTGGACTCCCGGGTCTAACTATGGCTACACCTTC. It codes for CAWTPGSNYGYTF. The J gene is TRBJ1-2, the V gene TRBV30; D unresolved. This CDR3 spans 13 amino acids. Trimming took 4 bases from V and 0 from J, leaving 9 bases between them. Germline-derived CDR1 and CDR2 are GTSNPN and SVGIG (reference sequence).

This clone has only a few counts. The CDR3 sequence is CASSPTSSGDTQYF. The CDR3 DNA reads TGTGCCAGCTCACCTACCTCGTCGGGGGATACGCAGTATTTT. The chain uses TRBV18 and TRBJ2-3; D may be TRBD2 (5 bases). Trimming stripped 3 bases from V and 6 bases from J, with 13 bases between. The CDR3 has 14 amino acids. Germline V gene data show CDR1 as KGHSH and CDR2 as LQKENI.

This clone showed up just a few times. The J gene is TRBJ2-1, the V gene TRBV29-1, with 7 bases identical to TRBD1. Germline V gene lookup returns CDR1 SQVTM and CDR2 ANQGSEA. CDR3 length: 12 residues. V lost 7 bases and J lost 8; bases outside the gene matches: 8. CDR3 bases: TGCAGCGGATTGACAGGGTGGTATGAGCAGTTCTTC. This translates into CSGLTGWYEQFF.

The rearrangement uses TRBV29-1 and TRBJ2-5; possibly TRBD2 for D (5 bases). Germline CDR1 is SQVTM and CDR2 is ANQGSEA. The CDR3 has 13 residues. Trimming cost V 4 bases and J 1 base, with 10 bases left between them. CDR3 nucleotide sequence: TGCAGCGTTGCCCTCGGGATCCAAGAGACCCAGTACTTC. Translated, it gives CSVALGIQETQYF. Based on the CDR3 plus reference TRBV29-1 and TRBJ2-5, the full variable domain is SAVISQKPSRDICQRGTSLTIQCQVDSQVTMMFWYRQQPGQSLTLIATANQGSEATYESGFVIDKFPISRPNLTFSTLTVSNMSPEDSSIYLCSVALGIQETQYFGPGTRLLVL.

The count of this clone is one. The CDR3 DNA reads TGTGCCAGCTCACCATGGATAGCGGGAGGTGGCAATGAGCAGTTCTTC. Residues: CASSPWIAGGGNEQFF. V usage is TRBV18 and J usage is TRBJ2-1; 10 bases align to TRBD2. Germline CDR1 is KGHSH and CDR2 is LQKENI. There are 16 residues in the CDR3. The ends lost 2 bases at V and 6 bases at J; junction bases unmatched: 7.

The chain combines TRBV29-1 with TRBJ2-7; 7 bases line up with TRBD1. In germline, CDR1 is SQVTM, CDR2 ANQGSEA. After removal of 6 bases from V and 1 base from J, the junction contained 9 bases not matched to a gene. This CDR3 region has 14 residues. CDR3 loop: CSVTTGTASYEQYF. In nucleotides, the CDR3 is TGCAGCGTGACAACCGGGACAGCGTCCTACGAGCAGTACTTC.

The chain carries TRBV4-1 and TRBJ1-2; TRBD1 is a possible D gene (5 bases). Germline V gene sequence: CDR1 MGHRA, CDR2 YSYEKL. The CDR3 is 14 residues long. The V and J ends lost 3 bases and 4 bases respectively, with 12 bases between them. The CDR3 DNA follows: TGCGCCAGCAGCCAGGGCCGGGGGTTCTATGGCTACACCTTC. Translating it yields CASSQGRGFYGYTF.

In its sample, this clone was seen a few times. This chain links TRBV7-2 with TRBJ2-1; a possible D gene is TRBD2 (5 bases). There are 14 residues in the CDR3. The V gene lost 5 bases and the J gene lost 5 bases, with 13 bases spanning the gap. Germline CDR1 is SGHTA and CDR2 is FQGNSA. Written as DNA, the CDR3 is TGTGCCAGCAGCCGCGCGGGCCTACACAATGAGCAGTTCTTC. Encoded protein: CASSRAGLHNEQFF.

The CDR3 coding sequence is TGCAGTGCTAGACCGGGGGAGACCCAGTACTTC. Translated, it gives CSARPGETQYF. V is TRBV20-1 and J is TRBJ2-5; weak D call: TRBD2 (5 bases). V lost 2 bases and J 5 bases, leaving 6 bases between the germline ends. This CDR3 has 11 amino acids. Germline CDR1 reads DFQATT; CDR2 reads SNEGSKA (reference sequence).